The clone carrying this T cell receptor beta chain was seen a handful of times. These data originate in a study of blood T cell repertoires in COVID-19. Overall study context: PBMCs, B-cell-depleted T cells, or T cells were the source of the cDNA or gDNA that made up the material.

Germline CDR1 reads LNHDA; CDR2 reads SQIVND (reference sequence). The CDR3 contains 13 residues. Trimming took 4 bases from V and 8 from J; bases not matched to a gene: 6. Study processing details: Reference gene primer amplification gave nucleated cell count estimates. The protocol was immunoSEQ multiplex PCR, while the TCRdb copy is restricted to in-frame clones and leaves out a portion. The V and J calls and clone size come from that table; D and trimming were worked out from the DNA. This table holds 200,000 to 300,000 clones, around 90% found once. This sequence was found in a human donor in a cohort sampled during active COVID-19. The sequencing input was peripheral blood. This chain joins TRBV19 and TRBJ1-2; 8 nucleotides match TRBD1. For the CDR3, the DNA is TGTGCCAGTAGTACCGGACAGGGCGACGGCTACACCTTC. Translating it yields CASSTGQGDGYTF. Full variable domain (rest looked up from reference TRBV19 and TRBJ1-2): DGGITQSPKYLFRKEGQNVTLSCEQNLNHDAMYWYRQDPGQGLRLIYYSQIVNDFQKGDIAEGYSVSREKKESFPLTVTSAQKNPTAFYLCASSTGQGDGYTFGSGTRLTVV.